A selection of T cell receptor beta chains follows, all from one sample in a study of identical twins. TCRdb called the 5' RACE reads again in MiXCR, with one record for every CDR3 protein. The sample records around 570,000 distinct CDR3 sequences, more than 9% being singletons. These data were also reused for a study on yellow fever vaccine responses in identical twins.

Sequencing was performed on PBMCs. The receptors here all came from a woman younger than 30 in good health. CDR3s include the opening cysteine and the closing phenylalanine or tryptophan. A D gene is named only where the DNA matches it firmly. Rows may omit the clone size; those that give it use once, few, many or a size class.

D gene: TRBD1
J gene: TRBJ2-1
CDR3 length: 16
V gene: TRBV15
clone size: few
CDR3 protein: CATSRDGTGPGDEQFF
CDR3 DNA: TGTGCCACCAGCAGAGATGGGACAGGGCCGGGCGATGAGCAGTTCTTC

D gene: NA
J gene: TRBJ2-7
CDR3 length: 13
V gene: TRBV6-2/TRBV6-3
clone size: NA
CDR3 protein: CASRTDYLYEQYF
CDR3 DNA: TGTGCCAGCAGAACAGACTACCTCTACGAGCAGTACTTC

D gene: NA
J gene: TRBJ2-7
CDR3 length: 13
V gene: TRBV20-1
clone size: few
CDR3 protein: CSAGTPGSYEQYF
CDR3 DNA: TGCAGTGCCGGGACTCCTGGCTCCTACGAGCAGTACTTC

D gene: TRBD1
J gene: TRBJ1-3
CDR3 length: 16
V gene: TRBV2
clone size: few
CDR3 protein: CASSQDRAGSGNTIYF
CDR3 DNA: TGTGCCAGCAGCCAGGACAGGGCCGGCTCTGGAAACACCATATATTTT

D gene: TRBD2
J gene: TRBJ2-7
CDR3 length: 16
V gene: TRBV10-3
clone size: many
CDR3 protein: CAISASGSWSAYEQYF
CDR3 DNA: TGTGCCATCAGTGCTAGCGGGAGTTGGTCAGCCTACGAGCAGTACTTC

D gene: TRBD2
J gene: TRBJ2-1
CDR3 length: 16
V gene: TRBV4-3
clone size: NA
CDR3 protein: CASSRRVSGSGNEQFF
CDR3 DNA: TGCGCCAGCAGCCGGAGGGTTAGCGGGAGTGGGAATGAGCAGTTCTTC

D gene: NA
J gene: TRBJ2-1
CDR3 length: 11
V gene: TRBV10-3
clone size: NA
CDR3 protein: CAISDPNEQFF
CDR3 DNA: TGTGCCATCAGTGATCCCAATGAGCAGTTCTTC

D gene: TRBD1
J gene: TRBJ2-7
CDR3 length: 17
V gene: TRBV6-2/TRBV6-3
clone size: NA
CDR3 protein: CASSPGQTVWGDYEQYF
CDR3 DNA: TGTGCCAGCAGTCCGGGACAGACAGTTTGGGGCGACTACGAGCAGTACTTC

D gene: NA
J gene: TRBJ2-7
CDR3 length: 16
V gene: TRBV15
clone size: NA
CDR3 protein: CATSRVGGQNTYEQYF
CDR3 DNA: TGTGCCACCAGCAGAGTAGGCGGACAAAATACCTACGAGCAGTACTTC

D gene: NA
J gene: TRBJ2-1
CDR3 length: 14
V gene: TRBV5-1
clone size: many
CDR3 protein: CASSLIIPNNEQFF
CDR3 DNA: TGCGCCAGCAGCTTGATAATCCCGAACAATGAGCAGTTCTTC

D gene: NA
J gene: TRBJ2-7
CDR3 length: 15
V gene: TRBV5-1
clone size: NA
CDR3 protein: CASSLGSGGGDEQYF
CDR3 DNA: TGCGCCAGCAGCTTAGGTTCGGGGGGCGGCGACGAGCAGTACTTC

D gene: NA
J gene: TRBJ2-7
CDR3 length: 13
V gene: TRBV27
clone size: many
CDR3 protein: CASSPPRSYEQYF
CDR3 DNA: TGTGCCAGCAGTCCTCCCCGCTCCTACGAGCAGTACTTC

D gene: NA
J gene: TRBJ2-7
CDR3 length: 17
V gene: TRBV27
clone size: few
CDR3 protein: CASSLLGHSEISYEQYF
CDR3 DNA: TGTGCCAGCAGTTTATTAGGGCATTCCGAAATCTCCTACGAGCAGTACTTC

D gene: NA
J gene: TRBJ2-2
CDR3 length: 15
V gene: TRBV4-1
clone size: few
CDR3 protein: CASSQIGQNTGELFF
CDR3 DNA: TGCGCCAGCAGCCAAATCGGACAGAACACCGGGGAGCTGTTTTTT

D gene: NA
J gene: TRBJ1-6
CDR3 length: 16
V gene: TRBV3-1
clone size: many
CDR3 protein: CASSQAGRGRSSPLHF
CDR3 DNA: TGTGCCAGCAGCCAAGCTGGAAGGGGTAGAAGTTCACCCCTCCACTTT

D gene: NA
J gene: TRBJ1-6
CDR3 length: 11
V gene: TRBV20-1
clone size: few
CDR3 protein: CSARRGTPLHF
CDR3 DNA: TGCAGTGCTAGACGTGGTACACCCCTCCACTTT

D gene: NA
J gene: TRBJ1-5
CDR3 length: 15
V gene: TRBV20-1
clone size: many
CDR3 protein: CSARFDVYSNQPQHF
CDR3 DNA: TGCAGTGCTAGATTTGACGTGTATAGCAATCAGCCCCAGCATTTT

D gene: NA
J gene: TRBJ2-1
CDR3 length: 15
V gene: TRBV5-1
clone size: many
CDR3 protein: CASSPEGLAYNEQFF
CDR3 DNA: TGCGCCAGCAGCCCGGAGGGCTTAGCCTACAATGAGCAGTTCTTC

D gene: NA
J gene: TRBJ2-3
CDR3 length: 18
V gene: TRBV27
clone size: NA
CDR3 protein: CASSPLAGRNPKADTQYF
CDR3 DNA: TGTGCCAGCAGTCCCCTGGCAGGTCGTAACCCAAAAGCGGATACGCAGTATTTT

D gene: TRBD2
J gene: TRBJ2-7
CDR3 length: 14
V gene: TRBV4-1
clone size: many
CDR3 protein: CASSPGDYAYEQYF
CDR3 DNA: TGCGCCAGCAGCCCGGGGGACTATGCCTACGAGCAGTACTTC

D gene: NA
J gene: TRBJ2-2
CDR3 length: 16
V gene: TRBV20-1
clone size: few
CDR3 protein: CSASRTGTSNTGELFF
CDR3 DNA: TGCAGTGCCTCGAGGACCGGGACTTCGAACACCGGGGAGCTGTTTTTT

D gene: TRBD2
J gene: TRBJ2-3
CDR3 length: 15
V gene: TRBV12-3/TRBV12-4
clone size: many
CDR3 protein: CASSFRRGGQNTQYF
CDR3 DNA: TGTGCCAGCAGTTTTAGGCGGGGGGGCCAAAATACGCAGTATTTT

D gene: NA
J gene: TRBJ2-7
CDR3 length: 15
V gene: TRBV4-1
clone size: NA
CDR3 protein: CASSQDEGPGWEQYF
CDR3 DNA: TGCGCCAGCAGCCAAGACGAGGGGCCCGGGTGGGAGCAGTACTTC

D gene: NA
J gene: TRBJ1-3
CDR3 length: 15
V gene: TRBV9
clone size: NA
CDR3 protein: CASSAGVGLGNTIYF
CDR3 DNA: TGTGCCAGCAGCGCAGGGGTAGGTCTTGGAAACACCATATATTTT

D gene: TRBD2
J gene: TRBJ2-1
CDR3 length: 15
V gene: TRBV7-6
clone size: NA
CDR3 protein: CASQRDSGGLSSQFF
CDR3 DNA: TGTGCCAGCCAAAGGGATAGCGGGGGGCTGAGCTCCCAGTTCTTC

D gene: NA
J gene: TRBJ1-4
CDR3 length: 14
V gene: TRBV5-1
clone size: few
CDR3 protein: CASSLRGQDEKLFF
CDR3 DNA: TGCGCCAGCAGCTTGCGGGGGCAGGATGAAAAACTGTTTTTT

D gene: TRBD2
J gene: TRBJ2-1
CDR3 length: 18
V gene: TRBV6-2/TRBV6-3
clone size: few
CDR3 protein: CASSRAVAGVVTYNEQFF
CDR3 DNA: TGTGCCAGCAGCCGTGCGGTAGCGGGCGTGGTGACCTACAATGAGCAGTTCTTC

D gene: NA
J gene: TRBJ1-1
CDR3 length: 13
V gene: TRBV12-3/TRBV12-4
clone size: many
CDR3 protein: CASSLKGDTEAFF
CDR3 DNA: TGTGCCAGCAGTTTGAAGGGGGACACTGAAGCTTTCTTT

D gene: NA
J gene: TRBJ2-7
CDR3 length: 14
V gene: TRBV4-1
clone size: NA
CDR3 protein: CASSQPGSAYEQYF
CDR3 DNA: TGCGCCAGCAGCCAACCGGGATCCGCCTACGAGCAGTACTTC